These 2 T cell receptor beta chains were all obtained from the same sample, sequenced in a study of OX40 agonist ivuxolimab in advanced cancers. Profiled with immunoSEQ multiplex PCR; TCRdb holds only in-frame clones, not every one. The repertoire holds 70,000 to 80,000 clones, with about 93% as singletons. Sequences were derived from CD4+ or CD8+ T cells sorted from blood, sampled in a trial of the OX40 agonist ivuxolimab. The receptors shown here come from an adult with an advanced solid tumor such as melanoma, head and neck, liver or kidney cancer.

As DNA, the CDR3 is TGCGCCAGCAGCCAGGATATAGGGGCCATAAACTATGGCTACACCTTC. Translation: CASSQDIGAINYGYTF. This chain connects TRBV4-1 to TRBJ1-2, with D possibly being TRBD1 (5 bases). Germline V CDR1 and CDR2: MGHRA, YSYEKL. Trimming took off 3 bases at V and 2 bases at J, with 16 bases between the two ends. The CDR3 is made up of 16 amino acids.

The genes are TRBV19 and TRBJ2-1, with a possible D match to TRBD2 (5 bases). V was clipped by 9 bases and J by 1 base, with 7 bases between them. The CDR3 runs 12 residues. The germline V gene has CDR1 LNHDA and CDR2 SQIVND (reference sequence). As DNA, the CDR3 is TGTGCCAGCACGGGGTCCTACAATGAGCAGTTCTTC. Translated, it gives CASTGSYNEQFF.